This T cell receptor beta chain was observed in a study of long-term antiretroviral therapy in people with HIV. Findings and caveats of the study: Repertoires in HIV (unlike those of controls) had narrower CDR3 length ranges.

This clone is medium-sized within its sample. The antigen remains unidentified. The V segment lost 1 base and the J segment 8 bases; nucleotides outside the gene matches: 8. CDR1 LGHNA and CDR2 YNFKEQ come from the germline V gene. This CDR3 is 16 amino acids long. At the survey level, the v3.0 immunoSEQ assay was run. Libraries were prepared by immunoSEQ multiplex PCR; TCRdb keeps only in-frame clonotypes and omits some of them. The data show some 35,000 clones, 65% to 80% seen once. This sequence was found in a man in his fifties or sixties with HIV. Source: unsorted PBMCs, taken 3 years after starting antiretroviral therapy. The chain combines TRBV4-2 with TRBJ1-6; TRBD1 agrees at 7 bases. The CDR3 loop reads CASSQGAGGMHSPLHF. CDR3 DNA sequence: TGTGCCAGCAGCCAAGGTGCAGGGGGAATGCATTCACCCCTCCACTTT.